This passage covers 29 T cell receptor beta chains from one sample sequenced in a study of CD8+ T cells in alopecia areata. As the sequencing template, cDNA was produced by extracting RNA and reverse transcribing it. Clones were sequenced by immunoSEQ multiplex PCR, and TCRdb holds only the in-frame ones, with some missing. Here the sample spans more than 130,000 clones, 82% being singletons. Treatment reported: oral pan-JAK inhibitor, 5-10 mg twice daily. The source material was CD8+ T cells sorted from blood, sampled at week 4, from a patient treated with tofacitinib. The receptors here all came from a human donor with alopecia areata.

The chain uses TRBV29-1 and TRBJ2-7; D is possibly TRBD1 (5 bases). Trimming stripped 6 bases from V and 2 bases from J, with 14 bases between. CDR1 SQVTM and CDR2 ANQGSEA come from the germline V gene. This CDR3 has 13 amino acids. CDR3 protein: CSVAQGITYEQYF. Written as DNA, the CDR3 is TGCAGCGTGGCTCAGGGTATCACCTACGAGCAGTACTTC.

The chain has TRBV15 and TRBJ1-5; D gene uncertain. This CDR3 is built from 15 residues. The V gene lost 1 base and the J gene lost 7 bases, with 14 bases spanning the gap. Germline lookup yields CDR1 LNHNV and CDR2 YYDKDF (reference sequence). The CDR3 region is CATSRGSSQGQPQHF. The CDR3 region has the DNA TGTGCCACCAGCAGAGGCAGTTCGCAAGGACAGCCCCAGCATTTT.

This chain connects TRBV13 to TRBJ2-1, with D hard to call. The CDR3 is 12 amino acids. Germline CDR1 reads PRHDT; CDR2 reads FYEKMQ (reference sequence). The V and J ends lost 2 bases and 6 bases respectively, with 5 bases between them. The CDR3 DNA reads as TGTGCCAGCAGCTTAAGGTCCAATGAGCAGTTCTTC. Its protein product is CASSLRSNEQFF.

The chain links TRBV5-1 to TRBJ2-1; TRBD2 aligns across 7 bases. CDR1 and CDR2 (germline): SGHRS, YFSETQ. V dropped 7 bases and J dropped 7; count of bases not matched to a gene: 8. The length of the CDR3 is 13 residues. The CDR3 region is CASGLGLLNEQFF. The CDR3 DNA sequence: TGCGCCAGCGGATTGGGACTATTGAATGAGCAGTTCTTC.

The V call is TRBV13, the J call TRBJ2-1, with a possible D match to TRBD2 (5 bases). This CDR3 has 15 residues. Germline V lookup: CDR1 PRHDT, CDR2 FYEKMQ (reference sequence). Trimming took off 2 bases at V and 5 bases at J, with 13 bases between the two ends. CDR3 bases: TGTGCCAGCAGCTTAAGAGGACTGGGCCACAATGAGCAGTTCTTC. Protein product: CASSLRGLGHNEQFF.

The V and J genes are TRBV7-9 and TRBJ2-7; TRBD1 or TRBD2 may be the D gene (5 bases each). The CDR3 loop spans 15 amino acids. The germline gives CDR1 SEHNR, CDR2 FQNEAQ (reference sequence). V dropped 4 bases and J dropped 2 bases, with 15 bases sitting between them. The CDR3 DNA reads TGTGCCAGCAGCTCCCGGGACGGCAAGACCTACGAGCAGTACTTC. Amino acids: CASSSRDGKTYEQYF.

The chain recombines TRBV4-1 with TRBJ2-7, with 10 positions matching TRBD1. In germline, CDR1 is MGHRA, CDR2 YSYEKL. This CDR3 contains 16 residues. After removal of 0 bases from V and 4 bases from J, the junction contained 6 bases not matched to a gene. CDR3 residues: CASSQDGDRGRYEQYF. DNA of the CDR3: TGCGCCAGCAGCCAAGATGGGGACAGGGGTAGGTACGAGCAGTACTTC.

The gene calls are TRBV29-1 and TRBJ2-5; no definite D call. V was clipped by 6 bases and J by 5 bases, with 7 bases between them. This CDR3 spans 10 amino acids. Germline V CDR1 and CDR2: SQVTM, ANQGSEA. CDR3 protein: CSVRRETQYF. CDR3 DNA: TGCAGCGTCCGCCGCGAGACCCAGTACTTC.

The chain couples TRBV29-1 to TRBJ2-7, with D maybe TRBD1 (6 bases). The CDR3 extends over 13 amino acids. Trimming left V 3 bases short and J 3 bases short, with 12 bases between. Germline CDR1 and CDR2: SQVTM and ANQGSEA. The CDR3: CSVDEPTGYEQYF. CDR3 DNA: TGCAGCGTTGACGAGCCGACAGGCTACGAGCAGTACTTC.

In nucleotides, the CDR3 is TGCAGCGTTGTTAGGGGGATTGAGCAGTTCTTC. Protein sequence: CSVVRGIEQFF. The rearrangement links TRBV29-1 to TRBJ2-1; D possibly corresponds to TRBD1 (6 bases). V was pared by 4 bases and J by 9 bases, with 10 bases between. The CDR3 sequence is 11 residues long. Germline assignment: CDR1 SQVTM and CDR2 ANQGSEA.

The CDR3 region has the DNA TGTGCCAGCAGTTGGGGGAGCAGCTACGAGCAGTACTTC. Residues: CASSWGSSYEQYF. V usage is TRBV27 and J usage is TRBJ2-7; D possibly uses TRBD1 or TRBD2 (5 bases each). This CDR3 has 13 residues. V was clipped by 4 bases and J by 3 bases, with 10 bases between them. The germline V gene encodes CDR1 MNHEY and CDR2 SMNVEV (reference sequence).

The V and J genes are TRBV5-4 and TRBJ2-5, with D possibly matching TRBD1 (5 bases). Looked up from germline, CDR1 is SGHNT and CDR2 is YYREEE (reference sequence). Trimming removed 4 bases from V and 0 bases from J, with 16 bases in between. This CDR3 is 16 amino acids long. In DNA form, the CDR3 reads TGTGCCAGCAGCCAGCGACCCCAGGGTCACCAAGAGACCCAGTACTTC. Encoded protein: CASSQRPQGHQETQYF.

The gene calls are TRBV7-6 and TRBJ2-7; 8 bases agree with TRBD1. The CDR3 extends over 16 amino acids. V lost 5 bases and J lost 2; bases outside the gene matches: 11. Germline V lookup: CDR1 SGHVS, CDR2 FNYEAQ. The CDR3 DNA reads as TGTGCCAGCAGCCCAGGGACAGGAGGCCAAACCTACGAGCAGTACTTC. Translation gives CASSPGTGGQTYEQYF. Based on the CDR3 plus reference TRBV7-6 and TRBJ2-7, the full variable domain is GAGVSQSPRYKVTKRGQDVALRCDPISGHVSLYWYRQALGQGPEFLTYFNYEAQQDKSGLPNDRFSAERPEGSISTLTIQRTEQRDSAMYRCASSPGTGGQTYEQYFGPGTRLTVT.

CDR3 sequence reads: CASSIQGQSLKEQYF. For the CDR3, the DNA is TGTGCCAGTAGTATTCAAGGACAATCTCTGAAGGAGCAGTACTTC. The chain is built from TRBV19 and TRBJ2-7, with D maybe TRBD1 (5 bases). V was trimmed by 3 bases and J by 7 bases, leaving 19 bases between them. Germline lookup yields CDR1 LNHDA and CDR2 SQIVND (reference sequence). This CDR3 region has 15 residues.

CDR3 amino acids: CSVAGGGGYNEQFF. The CDR3 DNA reads TGCAGCGTTGCTGGGGGCGGGGGATACAATGAGCAGTTCTTC. This sequence joins TRBV29-1 and TRBJ2-1, with a tentative D call TRBD2 (7 bases). Germline-derived CDR1 and CDR2 are SQVTM and ANQGSEA. The length of the CDR3 is 14 residues. V was shortened by 4 bases and J by 4 bases, with 14 bases between the two germline ends.

This clone came up many times. The rearrangement links TRBV4-1 to TRBJ1-1; 7 bases fit TRBD1. V lost 4 bases to trimming and J lost 4 bases; unmatched junction nucleotides: 12. The CDR3 has 16 amino acids. Germline V gene lookup returns CDR1 MGHRA and CDR2 YSYEKL. This chain's CDR3 is CASSPGGAGGGTEAFF. CDR3 DNA: TGCGCCAGCAGCCCCGGTGGGGCAGGGGGGGGCACTGAAGCTTTCTTT.

This chain joins TRBV7-6 and TRBJ2-1; 8 bases agree with TRBD1. CDR1 is SGHVS and CDR2 is FNYEAQ in the germline V gene. With V trimmed by 0 bases and J by 4 bases, 11 bases remained unmatched. This CDR3 spans 18 amino acids. The CDR3 reads CASSLAVAQGGGYNEQFF. CDR3 bases: TGTGCCAGCAGCTTAGCTGTTGCACAGGGGGGTGGGTACAATGAGCAGTTCTTC.

CDR3 DNA: TGTGCCAGCAGCCCTCGGGCGGCGGGCTACGAGCAGTACTTC. This translates into CASSPRAAGYEQYF. This rearrangement joins TRBV6-1 to TRBJ2-7; tentative D call: TRBD2 (5 bases). Germline CDR1 is MNHNS and CDR2 is SASEGT. V was clipped by 6 bases and J by 3 bases, with 15 bases between them. The CDR3 covers 14 residues.

The CDR3 bases are TGTGCCACCAGCCCGGACGGACAGTCTGGAAACACCATATATTTT. This codes for CATSPDGQSGNTIYF. V and J are TRBV15 and TRBJ1-3, with D maybe TRBD1 (6 bases). This CDR3 is built from 15 residues. The V gene's germline CDR1 is LNHNV and CDR2 YYDKDF (reference sequence). V lost 5 bases to trimming and J lost 1 base, with 12 bases between them.

The genes are TRBV5-4 and TRBJ2-1, with 7 bases matching TRBD1. CDR1 is SGHNT, CDR2 YYREEE, per germline (reference sequence). V gave up 2 bases and J gave up 13 bases; unmatched junction bases: 9. The CDR3 is 13 residues long. The chain's CDR3 is CASSFKGAVQQFF. The CDR3 DNA sequence: TGTGCCAGCAGCTTTAAGGGGGCAGTCCAACAGTTCTTC.

This clone appeared a few times. In the same sample, other DNA sequences code for this CDR3. V gene TRBV29-1 combines with J gene TRBJ2-3; D remains ambiguous. V was shortened by 3 bases and J by 4 bases, with 2 bases between the two germline ends. The CDR3 has 10 residues. CDR1 SQVTM and CDR2 ANQGSEA come from the germline V gene. CDR3 loop: CSVEADTQYF. In nucleotides, the CDR3 is TGCAGCGTTGAGGCAGATACGCAGTATTTT.

The chain has TRBV5-6 and TRBJ2-3; maybe TRBD1 (5 bases). CDR1 and CDR2 from the germline V gene are SGHDT and YYEEEE. This CDR3 contains 18 residues. Trimming removed 0 bases from V and 0 bases from J, with 17 bases in between. For the CDR3, the DNA is TGTGCCAGCAGCTTGGGGGGCAGGGCCCGAATTAGCACAGATACGCAGTATTTT. It yields the protein CASSLGGRARISTDTQYF.

A few counts support this clone. The V gene is TRBV29-1, the J gene TRBJ2-1; weak D call: TRBD2 (5 bases). Deletions cut 0 bases from V and 6 bases from J, with 15 bases between. The CDR3 has 15 amino acids. Germline CDR1 and CDR2: SQVTM and ANQGSEA. The CDR3 sequence is CSVEDRGFHGNEQFF. DNA for the CDR3: TGCAGCGTTGAAGATCGAGGGTTTCATGGCAATGAGCAGTTCTTC.

The chain couples TRBV27 to TRBJ2-1, with 8 bases that match TRBD2. J lost 3 bases, V lost 2 bases, and 6 bases had no gene match. CDR1 is MNHEY and CDR2 is SMNVEV in the germline V gene (reference sequence). CDR3 length equals 16 residues. CDR3 nucleotide sequence: TGTGCCAGCAGTTTAGAAGCGGGGGTTAGCTACAATGAGCAGTTCTTC. Amino acid sequence: CASSLEAGVSYNEQFF.

The chain uses TRBV19 and TRBJ1-1; TRBD1 is a possible D gene (6 bases). The germline V and J ends were trimmed by 2 bases and 3 bases, with 16 bases remaining between them. The CDR3 extends over 16 amino acids. Germline CDR1 reads LNHDA; CDR2 reads SQIVND (reference sequence). The CDR3 nucleotides read TGTGCCAGTAGTATACCTCTCGGGGGCCGGGACACTGAAGCTTTCTTT. Protein product: CASSIPLGGRDTEAFF. Drawing the rest from reference TRBV19 and TRBJ1-1, the complete variable domain is DGGITQSPKYLFRKEGQNVTLSCEQNLNHDAMYWYRQDPGQGLRLIYYSQIVNDFQKGDIAEGYSVSREKKESFPLTVTSAQKNPTAFYLCASSIPLGGRDTEAFFGQGTRLTVV.

This chain connects TRBV29-1 to TRBJ2-5, with TRBD1 as a possible D gene (5 bases). The CDR3 consists of 13 residues. The germline V gene encodes CDR1 SQVTM and CDR2 ANQGSEA. The V gene lost 8 bases and the J gene lost 5 bases, with 18 bases spanning the gap. The CDR3 spells CSIPDGPGETQYF. DNA of the CDR3: TGCAGCATCCCGGACGGACCAGGGGAGACCCAGTACTTC.

The chain has TRBV13 and TRBJ2-5; possible D gene TRBD2, 6 bases. The CDR3 spans 13 residues. Germline CDR1 reads PRHDT; CDR2 reads FYEKMQ (reference sequence). V was cut by 3 bases and J by 3 bases, with 8 bases left in between. For the CDR3, the DNA is TGTGCCAGCAGCTTGGAGGGCGAAGAGACCCAGTACTTC. Translated, it gives CASSLEGEETQYF.

The V gene is TRBV6-5, the J gene TRBJ2-2, with D maybe TRBD1 (5 bases). This CDR3 comprises 13 residues. Germline CDR1 reads MNHEY; CDR2 reads SVGAGI. V lost 8 bases to trimming and J lost 2 bases, with 9 bases between them. The CDR3 DNA follows: TGTGCCAGCCAAGACAGTAACACCGGGGAGCTGTTTTTT. Translation gives CASQDSNTGELFF.

This chain connects TRBV13 to TRBJ2-7; TRBD1 aligns across 8 bases. The CDR3 length is 14 residues. In germline, CDR1 is PRHDT, CDR2 FYEKMQ (reference sequence). The J segment lost 2 bases and the V segment lost 2 bases, leaving 2 bases of the junction unmatched. The CDR3 DNA follows: TGTGCCAGCAGCTTACAGGGGGCGCCCTACGAGCAGTACTTC. Translation: CASSLQGAPYEQYF.